This T cell receptor beta chain was obtained from a study of molecular identifiers for immune sequencing clone quantification. Comment on this clonotype: Its target is not known. The junction differs from germline at one of its ends, possibly a read error.

Overall study results and limits: Over 99% of CMV-specific effector molecules, but under 1% of naive ones, were in clones above 20 copies. Clone sizes that are highly expanded could be underestimated when identical TCR molecules share a barcode.

TCRdb re-derived calls from the PCR reads in MiXCR, one entry per CDR3 protein. Altogether about half a million distinct CDR3 sequences are present, roughly 25% being singletons, with the ten largest covering around 0.78%. The authors gated naive CD8 T cells as CD8+CD4-CCR7+CD45RA+ for sorting. Germline V gives CDR1 SGHVS, CDR2 FNYEAQ. The CDR3 has 15 residues. The sequenced material came from naive CD8+ T cells from blood, with Jurkat cell RNA spiked in. The subset: FACS-sorted CD8+CD4-CCR7+CD45RA+ naive T cells. This sequence joins TRBV7-6 and TRBJ1-1, with D tentatively TRBD1 (6 bases). The receptor was derived from a human donor in good health. Some libraries in this study had Jurkat cell RNA spiked in. The DNA for the CDR3 is TGTGCCACTACGCCTGGTCAGGGGCTGAACACTGAAGCTTCCTTT. Its translation: CATTPGQGLNTEASF.